This passage covers 25 T cell receptor beta chains from one sample sequenced in a study of cytomegalovirus exposure and HLA in healthy donors. Method: immunoSEQ multiplex PCR; TCRdb's copy keeps in-frame clones and lacks some. Among almost 75,000 clones, 85% were seen once, and the ten largest hold 2.5% to 3%. The sample consisted of PBMCs. The receptor source for this set is a man aged 30 to 39 in good health and CMV-seronegative.

The V gene is TRBV6-6, the J gene TRBJ2-1; 13 nucleotides align to TRBD2. Germline trimming cut 2 bases from V and 5 bases from J; bases unmatched to any gene: 3. CDR3 length: 16 amino acids. Germline V CDR1 and CDR2: MNHNY, SVGAGI (reference sequence). The DNA for the CDR3 is TGTGCCAGCAGTTACCGGACTAGCGGGAGCGACAATGAGCAGTTCTTC. Its translation is CASSYRTSGSDNEQFF.

This CDR3 reads CASSRGHAAEAFF. CDR3 sequence (DNA): TGTGCCAGCAGCCGAGGACACGCAGCTGAAGCTTTCTTT. The chain couples TRBV9 to TRBJ1-1; the D gene is possibly TRBD1 (5 bases). The CDR3 runs to 13 residues. V shed 4 bases and J shed 6 bases, with 13 bases lying between them. Germline V CDR1 and CDR2: SGDLS, YYNGEE. The full variable domain, rest sourced from reference TRBV9 and TRBJ1-1, is DSGVTQTPKHLITATGQRVTLRCSPRSGDLSVYWYQQSLDQGLQFLIQYYNGEERAKGNILERFSAQQFPDLHSELNLSSLELGDSALYFCASSRGHAAEAFFGQGTRLTVV.

The chain employs TRBV19 and TRBJ1-1; a possible D gene is TRBD1 (5 bases). V was pared by 2 bases and J by 1 base, with 8 bases between. Germline V lookup: CDR1 LNHDA, CDR2 SQIVND (reference sequence). The CDR3 extends over 14 amino acids. The CDR3, as DNA: TGTGCCAGTAGTATAAAAGGGGCGAACACTGAAGCTTTCTTT. Protein sequence: CASSIKGANTEAFF.

The chain has TRBV7-8 and TRBJ1-5; a weak D match, TRBD1 (6 bases). Germline CDR1 reads SGHVS; CDR2 reads FQNEAQ. Trimming stripped 5 bases from V and 1 base from J, with 9 bases between. The CDR3 length is 14 residues. The CDR3 sequence is CASSIQGSNQPQHF. The CDR3 region has the DNA TGTGCCAGCAGCATACAGGGAAGCAATCAGCCCCAGCATTTT.

This clone was detected only once. The chain employs TRBV15 and TRBJ1-4, with D possibly TRBD1 on 6 matching bases. There are 17 residues in the CDR3. V lost 1 base and J 0 bases, leaving 12 bases between the germline ends. Looked up from germline, CDR1 is LNHNV and CDR2 is YYDKDF (reference sequence). The CDR3 reads CATSRVGRGTTNEKLFF. The CDR3 DNA follows: TGTGCCACCAGCAGAGTTGGGAGGGGGACAACTAATGAAAAACTGTTTTTT.

The chain employs TRBV6-4 and TRBJ2-2; 10 bases match TRBD2. J was trimmed by 5 bases and V by 8 bases; bases with no gene match: 8. This CDR3 comprises 15 residues. Looked up from germline, CDR1 is MRHNA and CDR2 is SNTAGT. The CDR3 here is CASRRLAGETGELFF. The CDR3 nucleotides are TGTGCCAGCCGGCGACTAGCGGGCGAGACCGGGGAGCTGTTTTTT.

The V call is TRBV9, the J call TRBJ1-5; 8 nucleotides line up with TRBD1. Trimming cost V 3 bases and J 5 bases; bases outside gene matches: 4. Germline V gene data show CDR1 as SGDLS and CDR2 as YYNGEE. CDR3 length equals 14 residues. CDR3 sequence: CASSGQGFHQPQHF. The CDR3, as DNA: TGTGCCAGCAGCGGACAGGGGTTCCATCAGCCCCAGCATTTT.

The chain has TRBV6-1 and TRBJ1-4, with TRBD1 identical over 7 bases. The CDR3 loop spans 18 amino acids. Germline V gene data show CDR1 as MNHNS and CDR2 as SASEGT. Trimming removed 1 base from V and 2 bases from J; junction bases left unmatched: 10. CDR3: CASSEGPYYRGTNEKLFF. The CDR3 DNA follows: TGTGCCAGCAGTGAAGGCCCTTATTACAGGGGCACTAATGAAAAACTGTTTTTT.

V usage is TRBV10-3 and J usage is TRBJ2-5; 9 nucleotides match TRBD1. Germline values: CDR1 ENHRY, CDR2 SYGVKD. J gave up 5 bases and V 4 bases, and 5 bases lay outside the gene matches. This CDR3 comprises 14 residues. CDR3 in DNA: TGTGCCATCAGTGGGGACAGGGCGGTGGAGACCCAGTACTTC. Translation gives CAISGDRAVETQYF.

The chain links TRBV30 to TRBJ2-3; D is undetermined. The CDR3 is 12 residues long. Germline V gene sequence: CDR1 GTSNPN, CDR2 SVGIG (reference sequence). The V end was cut by 0 bases, the J end by 5 bases, with 6 bases between. The CDR3 protein is CAWSVAGDTQYF. The CDR3 DNA reads as TGTGCCTGGAGTGTAGCTGGAGATACGCAGTATTTT.

CDR3 protein: CASSFMRGGVHEQFF. The DNA for the CDR3 is TGTGCCAGCAGTTTTATGAGGGGGGGTGTGCATGAGCAGTTCTTC. V usage is TRBV28 and J usage is TRBJ2-1; a weak D match, TRBD2 (7 bases). CDR1 is MDHEN, CDR2 SYDVKM, per germline. Trimming stripped 3 bases from V and 8 bases from J, with 17 bases between. The CDR3 is made up of 15 amino acids.

The chain has TRBV5-6 and TRBJ1-4; D call uncertain. Between the trimmed V and J ends, which lost 6 bases and 0 bases, there was a span of 18 bases. Germline V gene data show CDR1 as SGHDT and CDR2 as YYEEEE. The CDR3 runs 17 residues. The CDR3 DNA follows: TGTGCCAGCACCTTCGGACTAGACGCCGCAACTAATGAAAAACTGTTTTTT. It specifies CASTFGLDAATNEKLFF. Based on the CDR3 plus reference TRBV5-6 and TRBJ1-4, the full variable domain is DAGVTQSPTHLIKTRGQQVTLRCSPKSGHDTVSWYQQALGQGPQFIFQYYEEEERQRGNFPDRFSGHQFPNYSSELNVNALLLGDSALYLCASTFGLDAATNEKLFFGSGTQLSVL.

With respect to this clone: This CDR3 is also generated by other DNA sequences in the sample. This chain connects TRBV7-3 to TRBJ1-1; tentative D call: TRBD1 (5 bases). This CDR3 comprises 13 residues. Germline V gene data show CDR1 as SGHTA and CDR2 as FQGTGA. Trimming pared 2 bases from V and 2 bases from J, leaving 6 bases between. The CDR3 here is CASSLQGNTEAFF. Written as DNA, the CDR3 is TGTGCCAGCAGCTTACAGGGCAACACTGAAGCTTTCTTT.

This clone was observed a few times. The CDR3 spells CAWSGREAHTGELFF. CDR3 nucleotide sequence: TGTGCCTGGAGTGGCCGGGAGGCCCACACCGGGGAGCTGTTTTTT. This rearrangement joins TRBV30 to TRBJ2-2, with TRBD2 matching over 7 bases. CDR1 is GTSNPN and CDR2 is SVGIG in the germline V gene (reference sequence). The CDR3 contains 15 residues. J gave up 3 bases and V 1 base, and 5 bases lay outside the gene matches.

CDR3 coding DNA: TGCGCCAGCAGCCAAGTAGCGGGGGACGAGCAGTACTTC. It is translated as CASSQVAGDEQYF. This sequence joins TRBV4-1 and TRBJ2-7; 9 positions match TRBD2. Trimming removed 1 base from V and 5 bases from J; junction bases left unmatched: 0. Germline CDR1 is MGHRA and CDR2 is YSYEKL. This CDR3 has 13 residues.

The chain combines TRBV21-1 with TRBJ1-3. TRBV21-1 is listed as a pseudogene. This CDR3 spans 15 amino acids. CDR3 in amino acids: CASSKVSGNGNTIYF. Here the CDR3 DNA reads TGTGCCAGCAGCAAAGTGTCCGGGAATGGAAACACCATATATTTT.

This chain connects TRBV12-2 to TRBJ1-5; TRBD1, the D gene given by the table, was not confirmed from the DNA. TRBV12-2 counts as a pseudogene. This CDR3 has 19 amino acids. Written as DNA, the CDR3 is TGTGCAAGTCGCTTAGATAGGGAGGACAGGGGTAATAGCAATCAGCCCCAGCATTTT. As protein: CASRLDREDRGNSNQPQHF.

In this sample, this clone turned up once. The rearrangement joins TRBV4-3 to TRBJ2-2, with a tentative D call TRBD2 (6 bases). Germline values: CDR1 LGHNA, CDR2 YSLEER. CDR3 length: 17 residues. V was cut by 0 bases and J by 3 bases, with 14 bases left in between. CDR3 DNA sequence: TGCGCCAGCAGCCAAGATTACCAGCGGGCGGACACCGGGGAGCTGTTTTTT. Its protein is CASSQDYQRADTGELFF.

The rearrangement links TRBV21-1 to TRBJ2-4; the table names TRBD2, a call not compared with the DNA. TRBV21-1 is classified as a pseudogene. The CDR3 totals 17 residues. CDR3 bases: TGTGCCAGCAGCTGCCCTTCGGCGGGGTCAGCCAAAAACATTCAGTACTTC. Its translation: CASSCPSAGSAKNIQYF.

The genes are TRBV2 and TRBJ2-7; 10 bases are shared with TRBD1. V was clipped by 6 bases and J by 0 bases; unmatched bases: 2. Looked up from germline, CDR1 is SNHLY and CDR2 is FYNNEI. The CDR3 sequence is 14 residues long. The CDR3 is CASSGQGGSYEQYV. CDR3 nucleotides: TGTGCCAGCAGCGGACAGGGGGGCTCCTACGAGCAGTACGTC.

This chain joins TRBV27 and TRBJ1-2; D gene unclear. Germline CDR1 MNHEY, CDR2 SMNVEV (reference sequence). The V end lost 7 bases, the J end lost 0 bases, and 15 bases lay between the germline ends. This CDR3 has 15 amino acids. Here the CDR3 reads CASTLGSGANYGYTF. In DNA, the CDR3 is TGTGCCAGCACCTTGGGCTCGGGAGCTAACTATGGCTACACCTTC.

The V and J genes are TRBV9 and TRBJ1-1; possibly TRBD1 for D (6 bases). V was clipped by 3 bases and J by 5 bases, with 14 bases between them. CDR1 and CDR2 (germline): SGDLS, YYNGEE. CDR3 length: 14 residues. The CDR3 spells CASSGTVLGTEAFF. The CDR3 coding sequence is TGTGCCAGCAGCGGGACAGTTTTAGGAACTGAAGCTTTCTTT. Supplemented by reference TRBV9 and TRBJ1-1, the full variable domain reads DSGVTQTPKHLITATGQRVTLRCSPRSGDLSVYWYQQSLDQGLQFLIQYYNGEERAKGNILERFSAQQFPDLHSELNLSSLELGDSALYFCASSGTVLGTEAFFGQGTRLTVV.

The chain uses TRBV11-2 and TRBJ2-2, with 8 positions matching TRBD2. The CDR3 runs 14 residues. Germline V lookup: CDR1 SGHAT, CDR2 FQNNGV. With 5 bases clipped from V and 6 bases from J, the junction kept 5 bases outside the gene matches. DNA of the CDR3: TGTGCCAGCAGCCCCTACGGGGGGGCCGGGGAGCTGTTTTTT. Residues: CASSPYGGAGELFF.

CDR3 nucleotide sequence: TGTGCCAGCAGTTCCGGACAGGCCGGGGGTTCACCCCTCCACTTT. Translation gives CASSSGQAGGSPLHF. The chain joins TRBV28 to TRBJ1-6; 7 bases align to TRBD1. This CDR3 is built from 15 residues. J was trimmed by 9 bases and V by 4 bases; bases with no gene match: 9. CDR1 is MDHEN and CDR2 is SYDVKM in the germline V gene.

This chain joins TRBV30 and TRBJ1-5; D is undetermined. V lost 0 bases and J 1 base, leaving 7 bases between the germline ends. The CDR3 totals 14 residues. CDR1 is GTSNPN and CDR2 is SVGIG in the germline V gene (reference sequence). CDR3 coding DNA: TGTGCCTGGAGTGTACCGGGGAGCAATCAGCCCCAGCATTTT. It encodes CAWSVPGSNQPQHF.